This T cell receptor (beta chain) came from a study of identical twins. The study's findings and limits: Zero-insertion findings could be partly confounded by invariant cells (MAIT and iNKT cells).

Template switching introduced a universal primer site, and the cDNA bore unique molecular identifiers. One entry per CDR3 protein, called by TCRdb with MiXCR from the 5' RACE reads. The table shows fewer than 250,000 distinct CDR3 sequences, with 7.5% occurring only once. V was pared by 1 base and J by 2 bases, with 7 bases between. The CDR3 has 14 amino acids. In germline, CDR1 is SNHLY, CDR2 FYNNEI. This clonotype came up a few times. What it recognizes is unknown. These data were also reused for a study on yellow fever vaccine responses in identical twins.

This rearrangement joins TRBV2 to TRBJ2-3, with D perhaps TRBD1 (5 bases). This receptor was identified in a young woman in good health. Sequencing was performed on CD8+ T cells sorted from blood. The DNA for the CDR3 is TGTGCCAGCAGTGAAGGACAGAACACAGATACGCAGTATTTT. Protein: CASSEGQNTDTQYF.